The 14 T cell receptor beta chains in this list originate from one sample, sequenced in a study of radiotherapy plus CTLA-4 blockade in lung cancer. TCRdb keeps only in-frame clones here, not all; method: immunoSEQ multiplex PCR. The sample lists approximately 110,000 clones; 81% were seen once. The material was peripheral blood, obtained from a patient treated with radiotherapy plus ipilimumab. The receptors here all came from a human donor with non-small cell lung cancer that progressed on radiotherapy plus ipilimumab. Some clones in this sample may be carry-over from other donors' samples.

The chain is built from TRBV9 and TRBJ2-3; D is ambiguous. Trimming shortened V by 0 bases and J by 0 bases, and 20 bases separated the two germline ends. CDR1 and CDR2 (germline): SGDLS, YYNGEE. The CDR3 consists of 19 residues. CDR3 amino acids: CASSVGVARSFFSTDTQYF. CDR3 bases: TGTGCCAGCAGCGTAGGGGTAGCAAGATCTTTCTTCAGCACAGATACGCAGTATTTT.

The sample holds one count of this clone. The chain carries TRBV28 and TRBJ2-7; TRBD2 matches at 7 bases. The V segment lost 8 bases and the J segment 0 bases; nucleotides outside the gene matches: 7. This CDR3 is built from 14 residues. Germline CDR1 is MDHEN and CDR2 is SYDVKM. The CDR3 DNA reads TGTGCCAGCGGTAGAAGCGGGATCTCCTACGAGCAGTACTTC. This gives the protein CASGRSGISYEQYF. The full variable domain, completed using reference TRBV28 and TRBJ2-7, is DVKVTQSSRYLVKRTGEKVFLECVQDMDHENMFWYRQDPGLGLRLIYFSYDVKMKEKGDIPEGYSVSREKKERFSLILESASTNQTSMYLCASGRSGISYEQYFGPGTRLTVT.

This chain uses TRBV18 with TRBJ2-3, with D possibly matching TRBD2 (6 bases). This CDR3 is 14 amino acids long. V was pared by 10 bases and J by 1 base, with 15 bases between. Germline assignment: CDR1 KGHSH and CDR2 LQKENI. CDR3 region: CATRERTGTDTQYF. In nucleotides, the CDR3 is TGTGCCACCCGGGAGCGGACCGGCACAGATACGCAGTATTTT. The complete variable domain, with remaining parts taken from reference TRBV18 and TRBJ2-3, reads NAGVMQNPRHLVRRRGQEARLRCSPMKGHSHVYWYRQLPEEGLKFMVYLQKENIIDESGMPKERFSAEFPKEGPSILRIQQVVRGDSAAYFCATRERTGTDTQYFGPGTRLTVL.

This sequence joins TRBV7-2 and TRBJ2-2; 9 bases are shared with TRBD2. This CDR3 spans 16 amino acids. V lost 5 bases and J lost 7; bases outside the gene matches: 11. The V gene's germline CDR1 is SGHTA and CDR2 FQGNSA. The CDR3 DNA sequence: TGTGCCAGCAGCCGAGGCCTAGCGGGGAAAGGCGGGGAGCTGTTTTTT. This codes for CASSRGLAGKGGELFF.

The genes are TRBV2 and TRBJ1-2; the match to TRBD1 covers 9 bases. V was clipped by 7 bases and J by 4 bases; unmatched bases: 13. Germline lookup yields CDR1 SNHLY and CDR2 FYNNEI. The CDR3 covers 16 residues. The DNA of the CDR3 is TGTGCCAGCAATCTAGTTAGGACAGGGGTGGGCTATGGCTACACCTTC. Translated: CASNLVRTGVGYGYTF.

The genes are TRBV14 and TRBJ1-2; 10 bases match TRBD1. J was trimmed by 6 bases and V by 0 bases; bases with no gene match: 13. CDR1 is SGHDN and CDR2 is FVKESK in the germline V gene. The CDR3 has 18 amino acids. The CDR3 nucleotides read TGTGCCAGCAGCCAAGACCGCCCTGACAGGGGGCGGAGGAATGGCTACACCTTC. As protein: CASSQDRPDRGRRNGYTF.

This chain joins TRBV6-5 and TRBJ1-4; the match to TRBD1 covers 9 bases. The CDR3 has 16 amino acids. The V segment lost 4 bases and the J segment 6 bases; nucleotides outside the gene matches: 9. Looked up from germline, CDR1 is MNHEY and CDR2 is SVGAGI. The CDR3 sequence: CASSSPTGGIHEKLFF. CDR3 DNA: TGTGCCAGCAGTTCGCCGACAGGGGGGATTCATGAAAAACTGTTTTTT.

The rearrangement links TRBV4-3 to TRBJ2-2; 7 bases agree with TRBD1. This CDR3 contains 17 residues. Trimming cost V 0 bases and J 6 bases; bases outside gene matches: 10. The germline V gene encodes CDR1 LGHNA and CDR2 YSLEER. This chain's CDR3 is CASSQESRPGGAGELFF. For the CDR3, the DNA is TGCGCCAGCAGCCAAGAATCGAGGCCAGGGGGAGCCGGGGAGCTGTTTTTT.

The chain recombines TRBV7-2 with TRBJ2-7; the D gene is possibly TRBD1 (6 bases). The V gene lost 1 base and the J gene lost 3 bases, with 22 bases spanning the gap. This CDR3 contains 18 residues. The germline gives CDR1 SGHTA, CDR2 FQGNSA. Here the CDR3 DNA reads TGTGCCAGCAGCTTAGATCCCTACCTACCGGGACACCACTACGAGCAGTACTTC. Encoded protein: CASSLDPYLPGHHYEQYF. The full variable domain, completed using reference TRBV7-2 and TRBJ2-7, is GAGVSQSPSNKVTEKGKDVELRCDPISGHTALYWYRQSLGQGLEFLIYFQGNSAPDKSGLPSDRFSAERTGGSVSTLTIQRTQQEDSAVYLCASSLDPYLPGHHYEQYFGPGTRLTVT.

The chain combines TRBV5-6 with TRBJ1-6; 9 bases are a match to TRBD1. V was pared by 5 bases and J by 7 bases, with 10 bases of the junction left unmatched. CDR3 size: 16 residues. Germline V gene data show CDR1 as SGHDT and CDR2 as YYEEEE. The CDR3 loop is CASSPGTGRGNSPLHF. Written as DNA, the CDR3 is TGTGCCAGCAGTCCCGGGACAGGGAGGGGAAATTCACCCCTCCACTTT.

The chain combines TRBV7-9 with TRBJ2-3, with D maybe TRBD2 (6 bases). With 8 bases removed from V and 1 base from J, the gap between germline ends came to 10 bases. This CDR3 comprises 13 residues. CDR1 is SEHNR, CDR2 FQNEAQ, per germline (reference sequence). In DNA form, the CDR3 reads TGTGCCAGCCGGGGCGGGGGCACAGATACGCAGTATTTT. It is translated as CASRGGGTDTQYF.

The chain carries TRBV6-5 and TRBJ2-5; D is unclear. From germline, CDR1 is MNHEY and CDR2 SVGAGI. This CDR3 is built from 15 residues. The ends were cut back, 1 base at V and 2 bases at J, with 11 bases in the middle. CDR3 residues: CASSYYRGVQETQYF. The DNA of the CDR3 is TGTGCCAGCAGTTACTATCGTGGAGTACAAGAGACCCAGTACTTC.

Points on this clone: Other DNA sequences in the same sample also yield this CDR3. The rearrangement uses TRBV18 and TRBJ1-5; D gene uncertain. Germline values: CDR1 KGHSH, CDR2 LQKENI. The CDR3 contains 13 residues. The V and J ends lost 3 bases and 1 base respectively, with 4 bases between them. Written as DNA, the CDR3 is TGTGCCAGCTCACCTTCGAGCAATCAGCCCCAGCATTTT. It yields the protein CASSPSSNQPQHF. Complete variable domain (other parts from reference TRBV18 and TRBJ1-5): NAGVMQNPRHLVRRRGQEARLRCSPMKGHSHVYWYRQLPEEGLKFMVYLQKENIIDESGMPKERFSAEFPKEGPSILRIQQVVRGDSAAYFCASSPSSNQPQHFGDGTRLSIL.

The chain employs TRBV28 and TRBJ2-3; 11 nucleotides agree with TRBD2. V lost 4 bases and J lost 7; bases outside the gene matches: 7. CDR3 length equals 15 residues. From germline, CDR1 is MDHEN and CDR2 SYDVKM. In nucleotides, the CDR3 is TGTGCCAGCAGTTCCCTAGCGGGGGGACCGAATACGCAGTATTTT. Protein: CASSSLAGGPNTQYF.